The sequence of this T cell receptor beta chain was determined in a study of T cell responses to AZD1222 COVID-19 vaccine. Details on this clone: Its target is not known.

Overall study findings and caveats: Only 6 or 7 people who got AZD1222 tested seropositive at baseline. Spike-specific TCR breadth rose after two AZD1222 doses, and depth rose as well.

Trimming left V 5 bases short and J 4 bases short, with 9 bases between. Looked up from germline, CDR1 is MNHEY and CDR2 is SVGEGT. This CDR3 contains 12 residues. Sequenced by immunoSEQ multiplex PCR; TCRdb stores in-frame clones only, minus some. The data hold approximately 68,000 clones, with about 91% observed a single time. This chain connects TRBV6-2 or TRBV6-3 to TRBJ2-7, with unresolved D. Sequences were derived from peripheral blood, sampled on day 0 of AZD1222 vaccination. This clonotype was obtained from an adult in good health. CDR3 region: CASSPGSYEQYF. The CDR3 DNA is TGTGCCAGCAGTCCCGGGTCTTACGAGCAGTACTTC.